The 3 T cell receptor beta chains below all came from one sample that was sequenced in a study of T-cell reconstitution after alpha-beta-depleted transplantation in children. During its preparation, the TCRbeta library received unique molecular identifiers. TCRdb re-called the PCR reads with MiXCR, one entry per CDR3 protein. The sample lists approximately 510,000 distinct CDR3 sequences, around 16% occurring once. The source material was PBMCs from the stem cell graft donor, sampled from the stem cell graft. Receptor source: a human donor who donated a stem cell graft to a child with acute lymphoblastic leukemia.

The rearrangement links TRBV27 to TRBJ1-1; weak D call: TRBD1 (5 bases). CDR3 length equals 15 residues. The germline V gene encodes CDR1 MNHEY and CDR2 SMNVEV (reference sequence). Trimming shortened V by 7 bases and J by 1 base, and 16 bases separated the two germline ends. The CDR3 bases are TGTGCCAGCAATCAAAGGGGCTTGGGGAACACTGAAGCTTTCTTT. Residues: CASNQRGLGNTEAFF.

The V and J genes are TRBV12-3 or TRBV12-4 and TRBJ2-7; D remains unclear. The CDR3 runs to 12 residues. V was clipped by 5 bases and J by 4 bases, with 9 bases between them. CDR3 nucleotides: TGTGCCAGCAGTAGTGGGGTTTACGAGCAGTACTTC. It is translated as CASSSGVYEQYF.

This chain connects TRBV9 to TRBJ1-1; no reliable D call. This CDR3 region has 15 residues. Germline values: CDR1 SGDLS, CDR2 YYNGEE. The V end was cut by 3 bases, the J end by 1 base, with 13 bases between. CDR3 protein: CASSANGKGNTEAFF. The DNA for the CDR3 is TGTGCCAGCAGCGCCAACGGAAAGGGGAACACTGAAGCTTTCTTT.